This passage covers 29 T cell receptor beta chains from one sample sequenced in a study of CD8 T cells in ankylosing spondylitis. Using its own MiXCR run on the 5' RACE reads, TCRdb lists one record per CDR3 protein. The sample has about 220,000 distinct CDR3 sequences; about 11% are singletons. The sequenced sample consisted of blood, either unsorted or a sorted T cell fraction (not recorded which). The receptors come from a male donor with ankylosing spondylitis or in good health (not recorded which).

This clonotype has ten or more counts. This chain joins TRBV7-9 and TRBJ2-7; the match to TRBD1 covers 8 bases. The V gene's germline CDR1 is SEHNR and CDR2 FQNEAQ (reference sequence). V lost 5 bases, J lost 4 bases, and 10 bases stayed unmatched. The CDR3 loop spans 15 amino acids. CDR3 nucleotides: TGTGCCAGCAGCAACGCCGGGACAGGACATTACGAGCAGTACTTC. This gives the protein CASSNAGTGHYEQYF.

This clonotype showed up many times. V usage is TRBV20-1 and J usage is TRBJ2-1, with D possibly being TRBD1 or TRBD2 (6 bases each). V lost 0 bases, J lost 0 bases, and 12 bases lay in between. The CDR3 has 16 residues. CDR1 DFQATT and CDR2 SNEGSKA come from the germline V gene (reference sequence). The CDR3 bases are TGCAGTGCTAGAGATGGGGGGCGTTCCTCCTACAATGAGCAGTTCTTC. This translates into CSARDGGRSSYNEQFF.

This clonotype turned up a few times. The CDR3 sequence is CASSGRLLSSYNSPLHF. CDR3 coding DNA: TGTGCCAGCAGTGGGCGGCTCCTGAGCTCCTATAATTCACCCCTCCACTTT. The V call is TRBV6-1, the J call TRBJ1-6; D gene uncertain. The CDR3 totals 17 residues. Germline lookup yields CDR1 MNHNS and CDR2 SASEGT. The V and J ends lost 4 bases and 0 bases respectively, with 13 bases between them.

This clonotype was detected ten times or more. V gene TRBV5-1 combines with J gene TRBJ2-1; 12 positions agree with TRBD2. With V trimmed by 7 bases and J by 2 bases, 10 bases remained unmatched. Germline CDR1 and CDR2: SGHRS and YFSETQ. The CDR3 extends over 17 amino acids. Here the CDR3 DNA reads TGCGCCAGCTCGACGACTAGCGGGGGACTAACCTACAATGAGCAGTTCTTC. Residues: CASSTTSGGLTYNEQFF.

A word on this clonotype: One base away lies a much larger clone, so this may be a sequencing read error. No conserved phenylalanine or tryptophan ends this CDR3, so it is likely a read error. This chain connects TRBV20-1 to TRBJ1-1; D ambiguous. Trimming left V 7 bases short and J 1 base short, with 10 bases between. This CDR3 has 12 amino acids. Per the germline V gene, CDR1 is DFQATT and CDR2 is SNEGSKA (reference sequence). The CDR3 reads CSGATENTEAFL. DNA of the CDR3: TGCAGTGGAGCTACGGAGAACACTGAAGCTTTCCTT.

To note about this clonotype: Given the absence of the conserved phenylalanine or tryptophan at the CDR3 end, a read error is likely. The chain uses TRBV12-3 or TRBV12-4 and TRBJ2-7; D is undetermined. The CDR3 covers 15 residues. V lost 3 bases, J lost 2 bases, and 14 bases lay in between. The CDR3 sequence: CASSFDGQHAYEQYY. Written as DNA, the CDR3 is TGTGCCAGCAGTTTTGACGGGCAGCACGCCTACGAGCAGTACTAC.

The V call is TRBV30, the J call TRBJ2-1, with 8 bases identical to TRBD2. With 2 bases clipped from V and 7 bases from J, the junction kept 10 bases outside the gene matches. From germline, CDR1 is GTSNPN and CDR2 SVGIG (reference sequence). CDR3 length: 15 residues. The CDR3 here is CAWSLSRGGTNEQFF. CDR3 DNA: TGTGCCTGGAGTTTGTCCCGGGGGGGCACGAATGAGCAGTTCTTC. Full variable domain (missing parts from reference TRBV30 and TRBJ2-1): SQTIHQWPATLVQPVGSPLSLECTVEGTSNPNLYWYRQAAGRGLQLLFYSVGIGQISSEVPQNLSASRPQDRQFILSSKKLLLSDSGFYLCAWSLSRGGTNEQFFGPGTRLTVL.

In DNA, the CDR3 is TGTGCCAGCACTTCCGCTTTGGACATGAACACTGAAGCTTTCTTT. Its translation: CASTSALDMNTEAFF. This sequence joins TRBV27 and TRBJ1-1, with D possibly matching TRBD1 (5 bases). Trimming took 7 bases from V and 0 from J, leaving 15 bases between them. The CDR3 runs 15 residues. The germline gives CDR1 MNHEY, CDR2 SMNVEV (reference sequence).

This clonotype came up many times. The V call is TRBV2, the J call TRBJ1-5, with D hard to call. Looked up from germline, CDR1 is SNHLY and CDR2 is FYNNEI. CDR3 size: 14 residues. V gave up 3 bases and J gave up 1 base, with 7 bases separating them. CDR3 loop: CASSEARSNQPQHF. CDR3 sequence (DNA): TGTGCCAGCAGTGAGGCCAGAAGCAATCAGCCCCAGCATTTT. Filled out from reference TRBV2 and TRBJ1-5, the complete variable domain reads EPEVTQTPSHQVTQMGQEVILRCVPISNHLYFYWYRQILGQKVEFLVSFYNNEISEKSEIFDDQFSVERPDGSNFTLKIRSTKLEDSAMYFCASSEARSNQPQHFGDGTRLSIL.

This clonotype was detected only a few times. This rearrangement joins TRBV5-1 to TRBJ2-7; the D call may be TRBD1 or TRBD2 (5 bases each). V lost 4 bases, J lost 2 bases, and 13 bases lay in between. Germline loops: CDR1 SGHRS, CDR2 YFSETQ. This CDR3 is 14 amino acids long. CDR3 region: CASSQRDGPYEQYF. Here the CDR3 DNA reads TGCGCCAGCAGCCAAAGGGACGGCCCCTACGAGCAGTACTTC.

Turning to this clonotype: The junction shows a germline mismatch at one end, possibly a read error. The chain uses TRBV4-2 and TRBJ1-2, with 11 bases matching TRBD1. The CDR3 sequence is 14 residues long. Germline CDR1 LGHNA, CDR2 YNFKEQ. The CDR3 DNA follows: TGTGCCAGCAGCCAAGGGACAGGGGGCTATGCCTACACCTTC. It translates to CASSQGTGGYAYTF.

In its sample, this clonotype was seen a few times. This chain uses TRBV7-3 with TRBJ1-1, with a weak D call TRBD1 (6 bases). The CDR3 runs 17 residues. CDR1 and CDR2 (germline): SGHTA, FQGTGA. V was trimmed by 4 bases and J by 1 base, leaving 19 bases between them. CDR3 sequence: CASSSPWGAAPNTEAFF. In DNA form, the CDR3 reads TGTGCCAGCAGCTCGCCTTGGGGGGCCGCCCCGAACACTGAAGCTTTCTTT.

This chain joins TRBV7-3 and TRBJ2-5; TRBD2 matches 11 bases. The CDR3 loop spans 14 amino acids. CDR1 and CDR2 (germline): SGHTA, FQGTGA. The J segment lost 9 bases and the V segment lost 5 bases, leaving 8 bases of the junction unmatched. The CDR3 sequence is CASSTGTSGPPQYF. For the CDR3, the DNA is TGTGCCAGCAGCACCGGGACTAGCGGTCCCCCCCAGTACTTC.

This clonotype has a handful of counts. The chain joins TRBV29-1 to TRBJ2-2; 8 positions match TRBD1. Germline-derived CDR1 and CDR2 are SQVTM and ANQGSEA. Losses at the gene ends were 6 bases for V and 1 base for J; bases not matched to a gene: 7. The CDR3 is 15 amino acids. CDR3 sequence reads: CSVRRGTGNTGELFF. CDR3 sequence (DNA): TGCAGCGTCCGCCGCGGGACAGGGAACACCGGGGAGCTGTTTTTT.

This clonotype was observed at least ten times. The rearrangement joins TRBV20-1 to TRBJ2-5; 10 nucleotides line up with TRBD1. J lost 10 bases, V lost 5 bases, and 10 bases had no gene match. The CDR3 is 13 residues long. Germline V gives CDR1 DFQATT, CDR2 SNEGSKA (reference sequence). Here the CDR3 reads CSAAGTGVFSQYF. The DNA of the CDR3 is TGCAGTGCTGCCGGGACAGGGGTCTTCAGCCAGTACTTC.

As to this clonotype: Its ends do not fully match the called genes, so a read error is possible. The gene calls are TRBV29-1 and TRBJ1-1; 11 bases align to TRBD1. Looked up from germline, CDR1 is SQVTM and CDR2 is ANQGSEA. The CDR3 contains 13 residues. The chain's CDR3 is CSVEGTGGVAAFF. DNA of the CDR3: TGCAGCGTGGAAGGGACAGGGGGGGTCGCAGCTTTCTTT.

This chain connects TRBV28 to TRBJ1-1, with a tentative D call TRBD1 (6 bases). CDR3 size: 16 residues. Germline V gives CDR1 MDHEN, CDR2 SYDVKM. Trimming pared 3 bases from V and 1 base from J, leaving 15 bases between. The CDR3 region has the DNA TGTGCCAGCAGTTTCCCCCCTGCACAGGGGAACACTGAAGCTTTCTTT. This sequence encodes CASSFPPAQGNTEAFF.

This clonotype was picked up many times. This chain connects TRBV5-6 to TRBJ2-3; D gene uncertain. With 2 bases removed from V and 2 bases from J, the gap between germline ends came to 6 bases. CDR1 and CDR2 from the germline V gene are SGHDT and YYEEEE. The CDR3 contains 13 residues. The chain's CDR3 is CASSFQLTDTQYF. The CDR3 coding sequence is TGTGCCAGCAGCTTCCAGCTCACAGATACGCAGTATTTT.

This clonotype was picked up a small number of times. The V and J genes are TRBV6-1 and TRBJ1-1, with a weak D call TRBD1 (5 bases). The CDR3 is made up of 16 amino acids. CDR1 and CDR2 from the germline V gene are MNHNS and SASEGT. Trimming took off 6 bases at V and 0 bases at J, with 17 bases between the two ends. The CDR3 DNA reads TGTGCCAGCAGGACGGGGGGGGGAACCATGAACACTGAAGCTTTCTTT. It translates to CASRTGGGTMNTEAFF.

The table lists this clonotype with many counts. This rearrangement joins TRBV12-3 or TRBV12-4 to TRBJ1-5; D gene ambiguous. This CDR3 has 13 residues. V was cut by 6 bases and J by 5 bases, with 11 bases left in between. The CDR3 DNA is TGTGCCAGCAGCCCCCAGCTGGATCAGCCCCAGCATTTT. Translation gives CASSPQLDQPQHF.

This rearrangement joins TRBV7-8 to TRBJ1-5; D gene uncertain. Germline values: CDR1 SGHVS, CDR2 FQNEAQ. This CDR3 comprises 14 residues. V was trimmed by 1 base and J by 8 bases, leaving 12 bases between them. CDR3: CASSLVEGSKPQHF. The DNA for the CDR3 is TGTGCCAGCAGCTTAGTTGAGGGTAGCAAGCCCCAGCATTTT.

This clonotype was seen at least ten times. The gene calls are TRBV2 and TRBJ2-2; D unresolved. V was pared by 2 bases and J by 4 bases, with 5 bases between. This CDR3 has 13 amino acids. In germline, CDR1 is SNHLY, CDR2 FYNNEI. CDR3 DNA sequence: TGTGCCAGCAGTGAACGTTCCACCGGGGAGCTGTTTTTT. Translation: CASSERSTGELFF.

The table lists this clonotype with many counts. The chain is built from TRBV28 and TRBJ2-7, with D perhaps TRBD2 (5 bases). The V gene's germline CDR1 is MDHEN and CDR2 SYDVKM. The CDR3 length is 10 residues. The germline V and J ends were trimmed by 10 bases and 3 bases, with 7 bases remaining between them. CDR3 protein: CAIGLYEQYF. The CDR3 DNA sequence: TGTGCCATTGGACTCTACGAGCAGTACTTC.

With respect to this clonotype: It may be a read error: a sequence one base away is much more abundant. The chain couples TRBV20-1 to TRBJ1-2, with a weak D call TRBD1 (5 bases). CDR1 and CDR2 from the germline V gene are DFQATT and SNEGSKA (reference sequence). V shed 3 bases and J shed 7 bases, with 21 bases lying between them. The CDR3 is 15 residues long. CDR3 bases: TGCAGTGCTAGCCTCCTTGGGGCCGCGGCAATTGGCTACACCTTC. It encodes CSASLLGAAAIGYTF.

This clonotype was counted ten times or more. The CDR3 bases are TGTGCCAGCACCCTCCCGGGACTATCTCGCTCTGGGGCCAACGTCCTGACTTTC. Amino acids: CASTLPGLSRSGANVLTF. V and J are TRBV12-3 or TRBV12-4 and TRBJ2-6; 7 bases agree with TRBD2. V lost 7 bases, J lost 0 bases, and 12 bases stayed unmatched. The CDR3 is made up of 18 amino acids.

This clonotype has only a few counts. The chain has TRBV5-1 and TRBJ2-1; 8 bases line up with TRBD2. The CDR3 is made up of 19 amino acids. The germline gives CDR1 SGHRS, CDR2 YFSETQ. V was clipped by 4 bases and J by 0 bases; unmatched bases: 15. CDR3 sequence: CASSLGGGGTLSSYNEQFF. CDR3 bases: TGCGCCAGCAGCCTGGGTGGCGGGGGGACCCTGAGCTCCTACAATGAGCAGTTCTTC.

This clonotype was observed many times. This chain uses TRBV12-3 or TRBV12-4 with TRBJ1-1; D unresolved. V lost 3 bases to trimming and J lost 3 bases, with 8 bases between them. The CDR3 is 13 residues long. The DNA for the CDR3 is TGTGCCAGCAGTTTTAATGGGGACACTGAAGCTTTCTTT. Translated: CASSFNGDTEAFF.

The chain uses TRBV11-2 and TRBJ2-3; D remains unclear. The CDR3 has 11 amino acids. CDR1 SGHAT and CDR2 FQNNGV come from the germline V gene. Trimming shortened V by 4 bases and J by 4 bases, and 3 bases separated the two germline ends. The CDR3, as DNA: TGTGCCAGCAGCTATGCAGATACGCAGTATTTT. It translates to CASSYADTQYF.

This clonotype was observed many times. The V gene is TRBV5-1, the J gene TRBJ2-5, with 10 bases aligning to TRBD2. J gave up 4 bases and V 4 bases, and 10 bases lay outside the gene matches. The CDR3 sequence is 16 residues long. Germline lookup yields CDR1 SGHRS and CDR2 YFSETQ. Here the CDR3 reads CASSPDPSGGRETQYF. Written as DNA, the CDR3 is TGCGCCAGCAGCCCGGATCCTAGCGGGGGCCGAGAGACCCAGTACTTC.